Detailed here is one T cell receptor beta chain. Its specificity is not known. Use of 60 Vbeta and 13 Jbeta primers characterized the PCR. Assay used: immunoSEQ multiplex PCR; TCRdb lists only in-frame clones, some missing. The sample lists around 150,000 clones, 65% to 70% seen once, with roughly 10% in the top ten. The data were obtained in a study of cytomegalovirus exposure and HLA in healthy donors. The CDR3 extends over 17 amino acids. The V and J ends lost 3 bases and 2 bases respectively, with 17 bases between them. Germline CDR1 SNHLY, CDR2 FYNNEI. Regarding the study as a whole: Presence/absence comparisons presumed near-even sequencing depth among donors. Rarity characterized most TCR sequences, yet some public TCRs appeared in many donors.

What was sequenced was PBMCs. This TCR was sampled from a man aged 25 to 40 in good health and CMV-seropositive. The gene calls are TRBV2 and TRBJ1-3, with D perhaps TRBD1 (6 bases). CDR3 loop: CASSEGRLGATGNTIYF. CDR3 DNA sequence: TGTGCCAGCAGTGAGGGAAGGTTGGGGGCTACTGGAAACACCATATATTTT.